The rows below give T cell receptor beta chains drawn from one sample of a study of OX40 agonist ivuxolimab in advanced cancers. Libraries were prepared by immunoSEQ multiplex PCR; TCRdb keeps only in-frame clonotypes and omits some of them. There are 62,000 or so clones in the sample; more than 75% occur only once, and around 2% lies in the top ten. The sample in question was CD4+ or CD8+ T cells sorted from blood, obtained in a trial of the OX40 agonist ivuxolimab. These receptors were obtained from an adult with an advanced solid tumor such as melanoma, head and neck, liver or kidney cancer. CDR3s include the opening cysteine and the closing phenylalanine or tryptophan. Each record gives: clone size, V gene, J gene, D gene, CDR3 protein, CDR3 DNA. D genes are given only for firm matches. Clone size is given for some rows only: seen once, a few or many times, or a class if the clone is expanded.

abundance: medium-sized; v_gene: TRBV28; j_gene: TRBJ1-2; d_gene: TRBD1; CDR3aa: CASSSDRAGYGYTF; CDR3nt: TGTGCCAGCAGCTCCGACAGGGCCGGCTATGGCTACACCTTC
abundance: .; v_gene: TRBV7-9; j_gene: TRBJ2-1; d_gene: TRBD2; CDR3aa: CASSLGPGTSGYNEQFF; CDR3nt: TGTGCCAGCAGCTTAGGGCCCGGGACTAGCGGCTACAATGAGCAGTTCTTC
abundance: .; v_gene: TRBV5-1; j_gene: TRBJ2-5; d_gene: .; CDR3aa: CASSLGGRKETQYF; CDR3nt: TGCGCCAGCAGCTTGGGGGGGCGCAAGGAGACCCAGTACTTC
abundance: .; v_gene: TRBV30; j_gene: TRBJ1-6; d_gene: TRBD1; CDR3aa: CATTGQGSSPLHF; CDR3nt: TGTGCCACTACGGGACAGGGGAGTTCACCCCTCCACTTT
abundance: .; v_gene: TRBV6-1; j_gene: TRBJ1-5; d_gene: .; CDR3aa: CASSSSYYSNQPQHF; CDR3nt: TGTGCCAGCAGTTCATCGTATTATAGCAATCAGCCCCAGCATTTT
abundance: .; v_gene: TRBV5-8; j_gene: TRBJ2-1; d_gene: .; CDR3aa: CASSIGLLRGNEQFF; CDR3nt: TGTGCCAGCAGCATAGGACTCCTCCGGGGCAATGAGCAGTTCTTC
abundance: .; v_gene: TRBV28; j_gene: TRBJ2-7; d_gene: .; CDR3aa: CASRSREIYEQYF; CDR3nt: TGTGCCAGCAGGTCTCGAGAGATCTACGAGCAGTACTTC
abundance: .; v_gene: TRBV6-1; j_gene: TRBJ1-2; d_gene: .; CDR3aa: CASTPLKGYTF; CDR3nt: TGTGCCAGCACCCCCCTGAAAGGCTACACCTTC
abundance: .; v_gene: TRBV10-3; j_gene: TRBJ1-5; d_gene: .; CDR3aa: CAIRKGGEQPQHF; CDR3nt: TGTGCCATCAGGAAGGGGGGTGAACAGCCCCAGCATTTT
abundance: once; v_gene: TRBV5-1; j_gene: TRBJ1-1; d_gene: .; CDR3aa: CASSRLFSNTEAFF; CDR3nt: TGTGCCAGCAGCCGGCTGTTTTCGAACACTGAAGCTTTCTTT
abundance: .; v_gene: TRBV5-1; j_gene: TRBJ1-1; d_gene: .; CDR3aa: CASSWSQTGLGAFF; CDR3nt: TGCGCCAGCAGCTGGAGCCAGACGGGCCTCGGAGCTTTCTTT
abundance: .; v_gene: TRBV5-1; j_gene: TRBJ2-7; d_gene: .; CDR3aa: CASSVKDFSSYEQYF; CDR3nt: TGCGCCAGCAGCGTCAAAGACTTCTCTTCGTACGAGCAGTACTTC
abundance: .; v_gene: TRBV5-4; j_gene: TRBJ1-1; d_gene: .; CDR3aa: CASSLKQRDTEAFF; CDR3nt: TGTGCCAGCAGCTTGAAACAACGGGACACTGAAGCTTTCTTT
abundance: once; v_gene: TRBV25-1; j_gene: TRBJ1-2; d_gene: TRBD1; CDR3aa: CASSESKGARGYTF; CDR3nt: TGTGCCAGCAGTGAATCGAAGGGGGCGCGGGGCTACACCTTC
abundance: .; v_gene: TRBV9; j_gene: TRBJ1-3; d_gene: .; CDR3aa: CASSVESSGNTIYF; CDR3nt: TGTGCCAGCAGCGTAGAATCCTCTGGAAACACCATATATTTT
abundance: .; v_gene: TRBV6-1; j_gene: TRBJ1-2; d_gene: TRBD1; CDR3aa: CASTRTGLYGYTF; CDR3nt: TGTGCCAGCACCAGGACAGGGCTCTATGGCTACACCTTC
abundance: .; v_gene: TRBV15; j_gene: TRBJ2-1; d_gene: .; CDR3aa: CATSRDSGPSYNEQFF; CDR3nt: TGTGCCACCAGCAGAGACTCTGGACCATCCTACAATGAGCAGTTCTTC
abundance: .; v_gene: TRBV11-3; j_gene: TRBJ1-2; d_gene: .; CDR3aa: CASSLAVSNYGYTF; CDR3nt: TGTGCCAGCAGCTTAGCGGTCAGTAACTATGGCTACACCTTC
abundance: .; v_gene: TRBV5-4; j_gene: TRBJ2-7; d_gene: .; CDR3aa: CASSLEGSSYEQYF; CDR3nt: TGTGCCAGCAGCTTGGAGGGGTCGTCCTACGAGCAGTACTTC
abundance: .; v_gene: TRBV13; j_gene: TRBJ1-3; d_gene: .; CDR3aa: CASSQPTGGGNTIYF; CDR3nt: TGTGCCAGCAGCCAGCCGACGGGAGGAGGAAACACCATATATTTT
abundance: .; v_gene: TRBV18; j_gene: TRBJ2-1; d_gene: .; CDR3aa: CASSPNNGRGHEQFF; CDR3nt: TGTGCCAGCTCACCGAACAACGGACGTGGCCATGAGCAGTTCTTC
abundance: .; v_gene: TRBV7-8; j_gene: TRBJ1-5; d_gene: .; CDR3aa: CASSLAGVGQPQHF; CDR3nt: TGTGCCAGCAGCTTAGCCGGGGTGGGACAGCCCCAGCATTTT
abundance: .; v_gene: TRBV7-9; j_gene: TRBJ2-7; d_gene: .; CDR3aa: CASSPRVAEAYEQYF; CDR3nt: TGTGCCAGCAGCCCCCGGGTAGCGGAGGCCTACGAGCAGTACTTC
abundance: .; v_gene: TRBV18; j_gene: TRBJ1-2; d_gene: TRBD1; CDR3aa: CASSPRQGSYGYTF; CDR3nt: TGTGCCAGCTCACCTAGACAGGGCTCGTATGGCTACACCTTC
abundance: .; v_gene: TRBV7-9; j_gene: TRBJ1-1; d_gene: .; CDR3aa: CASSLRAGEAFF; CDR3nt: TGTGCCAGCAGCCTCAGGGCGGGAGAAGCTTTCTTT
abundance: few; v_gene: TRBV4-1; j_gene: TRBJ1-2; d_gene: .; CDR3aa: CASSQPRESSGYTF; CDR3nt: TGCGCCAGCAGCCAACCCAGGGAGAGTAGTGGCTACACCTTC
abundance: .; v_gene: TRBV18; j_gene: TRBJ2-3; d_gene: TRBD2; CDR3aa: CASSPRDRGGPDTQYF; CDR3nt: TGTGCCAGCTCACCACGAGATCGGGGGGGCCCAGATACGCAGTATTTT
abundance: once; v_gene: TRBV6-1; j_gene: TRBJ2-1; d_gene: TRBD2; CDR3aa: CASSGGTLPYNEQFF; CDR3nt: TGTGCCAGCAGCGGGGGGACTCTGCCCTACAATGAGCAGTTCTTC
abundance: .; v_gene: TRBV28; j_gene: TRBJ1-1; d_gene: .; CDR3aa: CASTMREALTEAFF; CDR3nt: TGTGCCAGCACCATGAGGGAAGCTCTCACTGAAGCTTTCTTT
abundance: .; v_gene: TRBV6-5; j_gene: TRBJ1-5; d_gene: TRBD1; CDR3aa: CASRLDRANNQPQHF; CDR3nt: TGTGCCAGCAGACTAGACAGGGCGAACAATCAGCCCCAGCATTTT
abundance: .; v_gene: TRBV7-3; j_gene: TRBJ2-1; d_gene: .; CDR3aa: CASRSAGDSYNEQFF; CDR3nt: TGTGCCAGCCGTTCGGCAGGAGACTCCTACAATGAGCAGTTCTTC
abundance: .; v_gene: TRBV6-6; j_gene: TRBJ2-5; d_gene: .; CDR3aa: CASVMKGGKTQYF; CDR3nt: TGTGCCAGCGTGATGAAGGGTGGGAAGACCCAGTACTTC
abundance: .; v_gene: TRBV6-1; j_gene: TRBJ1-2; d_gene: .; CDR3aa: CASSLDQSYGYTF; CDR3nt: TGTGCCAGCAGTTTAGATCAGAGCTATGGCTACACCTTC
abundance: .; v_gene: TRBV27; j_gene: TRBJ2-7; d_gene: .; CDR3aa: CASRLEGTYEQYF; CDR3nt: TGTGCCAGTCGACTAGAAGGGACCTACGAGCAGTACTTC